The rows below give T cell receptor beta chains drawn from one sample of a study of T-cell reconstitution after alpha-beta-depleted transplantation in children. TCRdb redid the calling of the PCR reads with MiXCR, one entry per CDR3 protein. Among 200,000 to 250,000 distinct CDR3 sequences listed, about 11% were seen once. The source material was PBMCs, sampled before TCRalphabeta/CD19-depleted stem cell transplant. The receptor set was obtained from a child under two years old with acute myeloid leukemia, due to receive a stem cell transplant. Each CDR3 is given with its conserved first and last residue. A D gene is named only where the DNA matches it firmly. Clone size is shown for a subset of rows, as once, few, many or a class of expanded clone.

v_gene,j_gene,abundance,d_gene,CDR3nt,CDR3aa
TRBV10-3,TRBJ2-3,many,NA,TGTGCCATCAGTGAGCCTGAATCAGGGGTTGGCGGGTATTTT,CAISEPESGVGGYF
TRBV19,TRBJ2-7,NA,NA,TGTGCCAGTAGGTGGTCGGGAGATGGCTACGAGCAGTACTTC,CASRWSGDGYEQYF
TRBV4-2,TRBJ2-7,few,TRBD2,TGTGCCAGCAGCACCGTCCCGGGACTAGCGGGAGGATCCTGGGGCGAGCAGTACTTC,CASSTVPGLAGGSWGEQYF
TRBV6-1,TRBJ2-5,many,TRBD2,TGTGCCAGCAGACTAGCGGGAGGACCTCAAGAGACCCAGTACTTC,CASRLAGGPQETQYF
TRBV7-2,TRBJ2-7,many,NA,TGTGCCAGCAGCTTCAGGATGAACTACGAGCAGTACTTC,CASSFRMNYEQYF
TRBV15,TRBJ2-7,many,NA,TGTGCCACCAGCCCGACCCCTTACACCATCTACGAGCAGTACTTC,CATSPTPYTIYEQYF
TRBV12-3/TRBV12-4,TRBJ1-4,NA,TRBD1,TGTGCCAGCAGTCCACGCAGGGGGGCTAATGAAAAACTGTTTTTT,CASSPRRGANEKLFF
TRBV5-1,TRBJ2-5,many,TRBD2,TGCGCCAGCAGCATTGGGACTAGCGGGTTTAAGAGGACCCAGTACTTC,CASSIGTSGFKRTQYF
TRBV11-2,TRBJ2-5,NA,TRBD2,TGTGCCAGCAGCTTAGGACTAGCGGGAGGAGGAGAGACCCAGTACTTC,CASSLGLAGGGETQYF
TRBV15,TRBJ2-7,many,NA,TGTGCCACCAGCAGAGATACAGGTGCGTCAACCTACGAGCAGTACTTC,CATSRDTGASTYEQYF
TRBV6-5,TRBJ2-4,many,NA,TGTGCCAGCAGTTATGGGCTAGCCAAAAACATTCAGTACTTC,CASSYGLAKNIQYF
TRBV11-2,TRBJ2-5,NA,TRBD2,TGTGCCAGCAGCCTCGGGACTAGCGGGAGTGGAGAGACCCAGTACTTC,CASSLGTSGSGETQYF
TRBV7-2,TRBJ2-2,many,TRBD2,TGTGCCGTAGGGTTAGCGGGAGGGACCGGGGAGCTGTTTTTT,CAVGLAGGTGELFF
TRBV20-1,TRBJ1-2,NA,NA,TGCAGTGCTATCAAGAGTATACAACATGGCTACACCTTC,CSAIKSIQHGYTF
TRBV19,TRBJ2-3,few,NA,TGTGCCAGTAGGGGCGGGGGCACAGATACGCAGTATTTT,CASRGGGTDTQYF
TRBV9,TRBJ2-5,many,TRBD2,TGTGCCAGCAGCTTGGCCGGGACTAGCTCCGAGACCCAGTACTTC,CASSLAGTSSETQYF
TRBV7-2,TRBJ2-5,many,NA,TGTGCCAGCAGACCACAAGAGACCCAGTACTTC,CASRPQETQYF
TRBV6-2/TRBV6-3,TRBJ2-1,many,NA,TGTGCCAGCAGCCCCACCAACAATGAGCAGTTCTTC,CASSPTNNEQFF
TRBV5-1,TRBJ2-3,many,TRBD2,TGCGCCACCCCGGCCGGGACTAGCGGCACAGATACGCAGTATTTT,CATPAGTSGTDTQYF
TRBV20-1,TRBJ2-1,many,TRBD2,TGCAGTGCTAGAGTTCCACCTTCGGATAGCGGGAGTTTCCATGAGCAGTTCTTC,CSARVPPSDSGSFHEQFF
TRBV20-1,TRBJ2-1,many,NA,TGCAGTGCTAGAGATCAACGGGGGGCCCGAGAGCAGTTCTTC,CSARDQRGAREQFF
TRBV7-6,TRBJ1-6,many,TRBD1,TGTGCCAGCAGCACCGGACAGGGGACCGTTTTGGCACCCCTCCACTTT,CASSTGQGTVLAPLHF
TRBV5-1,TRBJ2-7,many,NA,TGCGCCAGCAGCTTGGTCCGGGTAGGGGAGCAGTACTTC,CASSLVRVGEQYF
TRBV7-2,TRBJ1-3,NA,NA,TGTGCCGCCGAACCAGAATCTGGAAACACCATATATTTT,CAAEPESGNTIYF
TRBV5-1,TRBJ1-1,few,NA,TGCGCCAGCAGCTTGGGCAGGGTACTCGACGGTGAAGCTTTCTTT,CASSLGRVLDGEAFF
TRBV5-6,TRBJ2-4,many,TRBD1,TGTGCCAGCAGCTTGGGGACAGGGAGGAACATTCAGTACTTC,CASSLGTGRNIQYF
TRBV10-3,TRBJ2-7,many,TRBD1,TGTGCCATCAGTGAGTCGAGTTCAGGGGGCACAACCTACGAGCAGTACTTC,CAISESSSGGTTYEQYF
TRBV29-1,TRBJ2-7,many,NA,TGCAGCGTTGACCCCCTTGGTCCCTACGAGCAGTACTTC,CSVDPLGPYEQYF
TRBV18,TRBJ2-7,many,TRBD1,TGTGCCAGCTCACGTGGGACAGGGGGCTCGGAGCAGTACTTC,CASSRGTGGSEQYF
TRBV5-1,TRBJ2-1,many,TRBD2,TGCGCCAGCAGCTCACTAGCGGGGTACAGCTCCTACAATGAGCAGTTCTTC,CASSSLAGYSSYNEQFF
TRBV7-2,TRBJ1-2,many,NA,TGTGCCAGCAGCTTTTCGACAGCGTTTAACTATGGCTACACCTTC,CASSFSTAFNYGYTF
TRBV7-8,TRBJ1-6,NA,NA,TGTGCCAGCAGCTTAGAACAGATAAATTCACCCCTCCACTTT,CASSLEQINSPLHF
TRBV5-1,TRBJ2-7,many,NA,TGCGCCAGCAGCGGCACCTACGAGCAGTACTTC,CASSGTYEQYF
TRBV10-3,TRBJ2-7,many,TRBD2,TGTGCCATCAGCGAGCGGGAAGAGATCGAGCAGTACTTC,CAISEREEIEQYF
TRBV28,TRBJ2-5,many,NA,TGTGCCAGCACCACGGGACCGCCAAGCCAAGAGACCCAGTACTTC,CASTTGPPSQETQYF
TRBV5-6,TRBJ2-7,many,TRBD1,TGTGCCAGCAGCTTGGGAACAGGGGCGGGCTACGAGCAGTACTTC,CASSLGTGAGYEQYF
TRBV15,TRBJ2-1,many,NA,TGTGCCACCAGCATGGGGAGCTCCTACAATGAGCAGTTCTTC,CATSMGSSYNEQFF
TRBV12-3/TRBV12-4,TRBJ2-1,few,TRBD2,TGTGCCAGCAGTTCGGGACTAGCCTTGCAGTTCTTC,CASSSGLALQFF
TRBV5-1,TRBJ1-1,many,NA,TGCGCCAGCAGCTTAGGGACCCACACTGAAGCTTTCTTT,CASSLGTHTEAFF
TRBV6-4,TRBJ1-1,few,TRBD1,TGTGCCAGCACTAACCGGGACAGGGGGCACCTGAACACTGAAGCTTTCTTT,CASTNRDRGHLNTEAFF
TRBV9,TRBJ2-3,NA,NA,TGTGCCAGCAGCGTAATCTTAGATACGCAGTATTTT,CASSVILDTQYF
TRBV7-2,TRBJ2-1,many,NA,TGTGCCAGCAGCTTAGACGTTCCGCTCAATGAGCAGTTCTTC,CASSLDVPLNEQFF
TRBV7-9,TRBJ2-3,many,NA,TGTGCCAGCAGCCTTGGGGTCGAGGGGAGCACAGATACGCAGTATTTT,CASSLGVEGSTDTQYF
TRBV21-1,TRBJ2-5,many,NA,TGTGCCAACAGGGCGGGAGAGGAGGAGACCCAGTACTTC,CANRAGEEETQYF
TRBV5-6,TRBJ2-1,many,TRBD2,TGTGCCAGCAGCGTCCCGGAAAACAGCGGGGTCTTCTACAATGAGCAGTTCTTC,CASSVPENSGVFYNEQFF
TRBV4-2,TRBJ1-2,NA,NA,TGTGCCAGCACAATCACATACGAGGCCGATGGCTACACCTTC,CASTITYEADGYTF
TRBV7-2,TRBJ2-2,many,NA,TGTGCCAGCAGGCAGGGACTGAACACCGGGGAGCTGTTTTTT,CASRQGLNTGELFF
TRBV7-2,TRBJ2-7,many,NA,TGTGCCAGCAGCTTAGGACAATTCGAGCAGTACTTC,CASSLGQFEQYF
TRBV6-1,TRBJ1-5,many,TRBD1,TGTGCCAGCAGCCGTGACAGGGGAGTGCAGCCCCAGCATTTT,CASSRDRGVQPQHF
TRBV6-5,TRBJ2-3,NA,TRBD2,TGTGCCAGCAGTTACGGGACTAGCGGTACCGGTGATACGCAGTATTTT,CASSYGTSGTGDTQYF
TRBV7-2,TRBJ1-1,few,NA,TGTGCCAGCAGCTTACGACAGGCAGGGGACACTGAAGCTTTCTTT,CASSLRQAGDTEAFF
TRBV20-1,TRBJ2-1,many,TRBD1,TGCAGTGCTCGAGACAGGGATGAGCAGTTCTTC,CSARDRDEQFF
TRBV5-1,TRBJ2-1,many,TRBD1,TGCGCCAGCAGCTTGGATCGGGACAGTTCAACCTACAATGAGCAGTTCTTC,CASSLDRDSSTYNEQFF
TRBV20-1,TRBJ2-2,many,TRBD2,TGCAGTGGACTAGCGGAGACCGGGGAGCTGTTTTTT,CSGLAETGELFF
TRBV28,TRBJ2-2,many,TRBD2,TGTGCCAGCGGACTAGCGGGCACCGGGGAGCTGTTTTTT,CASGLAGTGELFF
TRBV20-1,TRBJ2-1,many,TRBD2,TGCAGTGCTAGCCCGACTAGCGGGGGGAAAAATGAGCAGTTCTTC,CSASPTSGGKNEQFF
TRBV3-1,TRBJ1-1,many,NA,TGTGCCAGCAGCCAACTAACAGAGAACACTGAAGCTTTCTTT,CASSQLTENTEAFF
TRBV7-7,TRBJ2-1,few,NA,TGTGCTAGCAGCCCACAAGCCATCTCAGGAGAGCAGTTCTTC,CASSPQAISGEQFF
TRBV19,TRBJ2-1,NA,NA,TGTGCCAGTAGTTATGAAGCCGGCTCCTACAATGAGCAGTTCTTC,CASSYEAGSYNEQFF